Sequencing of this T cell receptor (beta chain) was carried out in a study of cytomegalovirus exposure and HLA in healthy donors. Study results and limitations: A later analysis found that most CMV-associated TCR beta chains appeared HLA-restricted.

On this clone: Antigen: not known.

13 Jbeta primers and 60 Vbeta primers were used for the PCR. Only in-frame clones appear in the TCRdb table, and some are missing; sequencing was by immunoSEQ multiplex PCR. The sample holds about 150,000 clones; approximately 61% are singletons and the top ten take roughly 1.7%. The material sequenced was PBMCs. The receptor's source is a human donor in good health.

CDR3 DNA: TGCGCCAGCAGCCGGACAGGGGAGGTTACCGAGCAGTACTTC. As protein: CASSRTGEVTEQYF. V is TRBV4-1 and J is TRBJ2-7; 9 nucleotides match TRBD1. Per the germline V gene, CDR1 is MGHRA and CDR2 is YSYEKL. The junction had 7 bases not matched to a gene; V was cut back by 4 bases and J by 6 bases. CDR3 length equals 14 residues.